The present entry profiles one T cell receptor beta chain with its context. This sample stems from a study of blood T cell repertoires in COVID-19. About the research overall: Samples of COVID-19 (acute and convalescent) were obtained from the United States, Italy and Spain. The analysed material was cDNA or gDNA that came from T cells, B-cell-depleted T cells, or PBMCs.

As handled by the study authors: Researchers report that nucleated cell counts were estimated from reference gene primer amplification. Sequencing was performed with immunoSEQ multiplex PCR; in TCRdb, only in-frame clones are kept and a portion is missing. V, J and clone size are those of that table, while D and trimming were read from the DNA. This repertoire shows 25,000 to 35,000 clones, around 82% found once; its top ten account for about 1.8%. CDR3 length: 15 amino acids. Losses at the gene ends were 3 bases for V and 2 bases for J; bases not matched to a gene: 4. Per germline, CDR1 MNHEY and CDR2 SVGAGI.

Sequences were obtained from peripheral blood. The clonotype was recovered from a man at least 80 years old with active or convalescent COVID-19. The gene calls are TRBV6-5 and TRBJ2-3; the match to TRBD2 covers 8 bases. For the CDR3, the DNA is TGTGCCAGCAGTTATTCGGGGGGGCCCACAGATACGCAGTATTTT. It translates to CASSYSGGPTDTQYF.